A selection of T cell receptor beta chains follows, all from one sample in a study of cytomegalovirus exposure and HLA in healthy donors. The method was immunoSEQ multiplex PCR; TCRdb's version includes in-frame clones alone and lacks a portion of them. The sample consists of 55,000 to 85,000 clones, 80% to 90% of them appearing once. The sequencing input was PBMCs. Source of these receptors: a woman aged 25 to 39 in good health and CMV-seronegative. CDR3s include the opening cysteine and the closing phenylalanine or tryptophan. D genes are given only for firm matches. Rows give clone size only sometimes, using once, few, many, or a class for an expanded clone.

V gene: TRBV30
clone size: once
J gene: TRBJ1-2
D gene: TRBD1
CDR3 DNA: TGTGCCTGGAGTACCGGGACAGGGGGTGTATATGGCTACACCTTC
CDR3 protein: CAWSTGTGGVYGYTF

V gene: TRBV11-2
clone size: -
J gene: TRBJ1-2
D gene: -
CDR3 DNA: TGTGCCAGCAGCTTAGAGAGATCCTATGGCTACACCTTC
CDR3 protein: CASSLERSYGYTF

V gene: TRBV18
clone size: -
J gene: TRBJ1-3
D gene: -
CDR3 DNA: TGTGCCAGCTCACCCGGACAGTCCTCTGGAAACACCATATATTTT
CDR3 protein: CASSPGQSSGNTIYF

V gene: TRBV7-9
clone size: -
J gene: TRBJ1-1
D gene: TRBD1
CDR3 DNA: TGTGCCAGCAGCTTACAGGGGGCTGACACTGAAGCTTTCTTT
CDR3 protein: CASSLQGADTEAFF

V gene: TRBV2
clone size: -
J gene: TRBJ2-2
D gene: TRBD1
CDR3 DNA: TGTGCCAGCTCTGGGACAGGGGTTGGGAAGCTGTTTTTT
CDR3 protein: CASSGTGVGKLFF

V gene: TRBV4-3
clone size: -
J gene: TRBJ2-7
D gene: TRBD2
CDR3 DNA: TGCGCCAGCAGCCAAGAAAGCGGGAGGGCTTGGACTTCCTACGAGCAGTACTTC
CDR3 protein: CASSQESGRAWTSYEQYF

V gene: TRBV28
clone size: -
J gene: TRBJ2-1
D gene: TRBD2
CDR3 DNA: TGTGCCAGCAGTTTAGAGGCGGGAGGGTACAATGAGCAGTTCTTC
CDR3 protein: CASSLEAGGYNEQFF

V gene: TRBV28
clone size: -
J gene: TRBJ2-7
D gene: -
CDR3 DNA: TGTGCCAGCAGCCTGAGCGGAAGAACCTACGAGCAGTACTTC
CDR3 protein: CASSLSGRTYEQYF

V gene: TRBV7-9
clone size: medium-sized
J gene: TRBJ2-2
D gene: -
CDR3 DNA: TGTGCCAGCAGCTTAGCAGGGGTGTACACCGGGGAGCTGTTTTTT
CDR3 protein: CASSLAGVYTGELFF

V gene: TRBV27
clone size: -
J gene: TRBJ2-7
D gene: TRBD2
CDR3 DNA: TGTGCCAGCAGTTCTAGGACTAGCGAAAGCTCCTACGAGCAGTACTTC
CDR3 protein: CASSSRTSESSYEQYF

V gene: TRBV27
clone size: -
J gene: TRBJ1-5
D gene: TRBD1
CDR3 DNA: TGTGCCAGCAGGACGGGACAGGGGAGCAATCAGCCCCAGCATTTT
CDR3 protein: CASRTGQGSNQPQHF

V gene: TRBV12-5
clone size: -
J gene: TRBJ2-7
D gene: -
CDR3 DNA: TGTGCTAGTGGTTTCCGCTACGAGCAGTACTTC
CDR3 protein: CASGFRYEQYF

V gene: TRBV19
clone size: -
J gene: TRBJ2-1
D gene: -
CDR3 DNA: TGTGCCAGTACCCCCGGGGTGGTAGGGAATGAGCAGTTCTTC
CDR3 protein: CASTPGVVGNEQFF

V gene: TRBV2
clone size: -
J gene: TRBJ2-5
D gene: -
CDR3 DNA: TGTGCCAGCAGTGTCCTAGCGTTGGGGGCCCAGTACTTC
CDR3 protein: CASSVLALGAQYF

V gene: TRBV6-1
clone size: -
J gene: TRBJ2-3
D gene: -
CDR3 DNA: TGTGCCACAGGACAGAGTATGTTTCCAGATACGCAGTATTTT
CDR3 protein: CATGQSMFPDTQYF

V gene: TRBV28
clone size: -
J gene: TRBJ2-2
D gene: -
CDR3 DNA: TGTGCCAGCAGTCCACCGCGGGGCAATCCTAACACCGGGGAGCTGTTTTTT
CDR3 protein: CASSPPRGNPNTGELFF

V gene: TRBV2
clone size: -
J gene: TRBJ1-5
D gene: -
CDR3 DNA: TGTGCCAGCAGTGAACAGGATAATCAGCCCCAGCATTTT
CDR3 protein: CASSEQDNQPQHF

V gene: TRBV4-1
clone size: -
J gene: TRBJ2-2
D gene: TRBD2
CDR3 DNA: TGCGCCAGCAGCCAGGGACTAGCCGGGGAGCTGTTTTTT
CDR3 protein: CASSQGLAGELFF

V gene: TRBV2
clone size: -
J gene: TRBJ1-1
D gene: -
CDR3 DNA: TGTGCCAGCAGGGCGGGGGGGGTTGAAACTGAAGCTTTCTTT
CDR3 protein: CASRAGGVETEAFF

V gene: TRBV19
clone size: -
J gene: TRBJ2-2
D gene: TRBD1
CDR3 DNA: TGTGCCAGTAGTCCCCACCCGGACAGGGAAGGCACCGGGGAGCTGTTTTTT
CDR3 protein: CASSPHPDREGTGELFF

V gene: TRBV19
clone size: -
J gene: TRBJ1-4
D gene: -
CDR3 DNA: TGTGCCAGTAGCACCTCCGGGACAACCAATGAAAAACTGTTTTTT
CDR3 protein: CASSTSGTTNEKLFF

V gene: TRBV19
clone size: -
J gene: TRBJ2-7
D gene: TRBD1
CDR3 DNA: TGTGCCAGTAGTTTCGACAGGGAAAGCGAGCAGTACTTC
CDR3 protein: CASSFDRESEQYF

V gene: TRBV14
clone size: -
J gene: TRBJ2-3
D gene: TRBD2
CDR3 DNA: TGTGCCAGCAGCCGAGGACTAGCGGATTACACAGATACGCAGTATTTT
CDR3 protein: CASSRGLADYTDTQYF

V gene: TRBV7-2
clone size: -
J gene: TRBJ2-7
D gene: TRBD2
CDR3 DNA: TGTGCCAGCAGCCCCGATCCCAGCGGGAGCGAGCAGTACTTC
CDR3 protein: CASSPDPSGSEQYF

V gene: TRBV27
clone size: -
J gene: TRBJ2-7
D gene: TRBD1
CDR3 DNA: TGTGCCAGCAGGTGGACAGGGATGGCCGAGCAGTACTTC
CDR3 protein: CASRWTGMAEQYF

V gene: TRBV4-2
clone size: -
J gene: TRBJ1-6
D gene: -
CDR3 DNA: TGTGCCAGCAGCCCGTTACAGGGTTTGAGTAACATTCCAACACGTTTTTGGAATTCACCCCTCCACTTT
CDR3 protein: CASSPLQGLSNIPTRFWNSPLHF

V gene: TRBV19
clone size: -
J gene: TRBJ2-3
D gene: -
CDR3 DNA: TGTGCCAGTAGTGACCCAGGCAGCACAGATACGCAGTATTTT
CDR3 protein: CASSDPGSTDTQYF

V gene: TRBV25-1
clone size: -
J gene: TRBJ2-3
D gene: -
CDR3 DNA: TGTGCCAGCAGGCATCCGGGACACAACACAGATACGCAGTATTTT
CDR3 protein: CASRHPGHNTDTQYF

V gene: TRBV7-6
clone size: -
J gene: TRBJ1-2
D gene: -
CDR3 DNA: TGTGCCAGCAGCTTAGAAGGGGCTAGGAACTATGGCTACACCTTC
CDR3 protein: CASSLEGARNYGYTF

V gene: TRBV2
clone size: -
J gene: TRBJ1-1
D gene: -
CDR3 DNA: TGTGCCAGCAGTGAACGGGAGAACACTGAAGCTTTCTTT
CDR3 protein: CASSERENTEAFF

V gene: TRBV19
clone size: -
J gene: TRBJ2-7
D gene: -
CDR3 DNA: TGTGCCAGTAGTATTGACTCTTTCTCCTACGAGCAGTACTTC
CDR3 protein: CASSIDSFSYEQYF

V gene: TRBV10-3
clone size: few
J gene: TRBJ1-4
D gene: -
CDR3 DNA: TGTGCCATCAGCCAAATTGGGGGGGCTTTGAATGAAAAACTGTTTTTT
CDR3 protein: CAISQIGGALNEKLFF

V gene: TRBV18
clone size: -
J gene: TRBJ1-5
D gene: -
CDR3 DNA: TGTGCCAGCTCACCACCGGGGGCTAGGGATCAGCCCCAGCATTTT
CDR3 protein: CASSPPGARDQPQHF

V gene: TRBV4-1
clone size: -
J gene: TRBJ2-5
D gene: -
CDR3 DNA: TGCGCCAGCAGCCAAGATCGGTCAGGGGATGGAGAGACCCAGTACTTC
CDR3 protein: CASSQDRSGDGETQYF

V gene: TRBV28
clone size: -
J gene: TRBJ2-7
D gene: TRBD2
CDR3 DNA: TGTGCCAGCAGTTCCCTCCAACTCAGGACTAGCGGGAGGGTCTCCAAGTACGAGCAGTACTTC
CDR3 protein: CASSSLQLRTSGRVSKYEQYF

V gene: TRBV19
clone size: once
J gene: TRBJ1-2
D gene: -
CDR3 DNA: TGTGCCAGTAGTATAGCAGGGGCTGGCGGCTATGGCTACACCTTC
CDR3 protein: CASSIAGAGGYGYTF

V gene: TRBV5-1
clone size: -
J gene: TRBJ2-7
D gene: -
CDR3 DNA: TGCGCCAGCAGCGGGAGCCCGGGCCCTAGTTTCGAGCAGTACTTC
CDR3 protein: CASSGSPGPSFEQYF

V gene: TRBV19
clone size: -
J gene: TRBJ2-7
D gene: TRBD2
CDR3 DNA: TGTGCCAGTAGTATAGGAGGGACTACCCGGGAGTTGGCAGACGAGCAGTACTTC
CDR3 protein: CASSIGGTTRELADEQYF

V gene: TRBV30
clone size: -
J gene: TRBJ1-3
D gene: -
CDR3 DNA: TGTGCCTGGAGTGTATGGGGGCCAGGAAACACCATATATTTT
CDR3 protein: CAWSVWGPGNTIYF

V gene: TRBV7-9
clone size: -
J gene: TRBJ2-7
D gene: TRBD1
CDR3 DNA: TGTTCCAGCAGCTTACACCTCCGGGACAGGGCCTACGAGCAGTACTTC
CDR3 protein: CSSSLHLRDRAYEQYF

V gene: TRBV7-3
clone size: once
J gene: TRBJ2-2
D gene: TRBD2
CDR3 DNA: TGTGCCAGCAGCTTAGCGGGAGGCCGAAACACCGGGGAGCTGTTTTTT
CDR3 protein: CASSLAGGRNTGELFF

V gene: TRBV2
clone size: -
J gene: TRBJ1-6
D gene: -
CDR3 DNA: TGTGCCAGCAGTGTACAGGGCTCCTATAATTCATCCCTCCACTTT
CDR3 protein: CASSVQGSYNSSLHF

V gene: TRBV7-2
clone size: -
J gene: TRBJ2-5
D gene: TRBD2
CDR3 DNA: TGTGCCAGCAGCCGACAGGCTGGCGGGAGGTACCAAGAGACCCAGTACTTC
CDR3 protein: CASSRQAGGRYQETQYF

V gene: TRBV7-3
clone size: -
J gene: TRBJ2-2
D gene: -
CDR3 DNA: TGTGCCAGCAGCTTAAGCATGAGGCTGGGGCCCGGGGAGCTGTTTTTT
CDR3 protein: CASSLSMRLGPGELFF

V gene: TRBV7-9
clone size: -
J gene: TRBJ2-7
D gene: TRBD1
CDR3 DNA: TGTGCCAGCAGCTTGCTAAGGGGACAGCACTACGAGCAGTACTTC
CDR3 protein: CASSLLRGQHYEQYF

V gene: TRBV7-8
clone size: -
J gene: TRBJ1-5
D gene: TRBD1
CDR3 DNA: TGTGCCAGCAGCCCTACCTTGGGGGACAGGGGGCGAAATCAGCCCCAGCATTTT
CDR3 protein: CASSPTLGDRGRNQPQHF

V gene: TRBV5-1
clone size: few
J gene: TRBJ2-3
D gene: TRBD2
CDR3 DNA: TGCGCCAGCAGCTTCGGGACTAGCGGGGGCACAGATACGCAGTATTTT
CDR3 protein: CASSFGTSGGTDTQYF

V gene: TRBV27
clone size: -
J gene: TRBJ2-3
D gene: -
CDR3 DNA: TGTGCCAGCAGTTTCGCAGATACGCAGTATTTT
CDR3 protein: CASSFADTQYF

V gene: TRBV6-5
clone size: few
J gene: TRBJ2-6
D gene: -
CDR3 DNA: TGTGCCAGCAGTTCTCCTGGGGAGACTGGGGCCAACGTCCTGACTTTC
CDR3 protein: CASSSPGETGANVLTF

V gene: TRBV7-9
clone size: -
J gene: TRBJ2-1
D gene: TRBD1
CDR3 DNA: TGTGCCAGCAGCTTAGCATGGGGTTTGGACAGGGGTACCAATGAGCAGTTCTTC
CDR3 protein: CASSLAWGLDRGTNEQFF

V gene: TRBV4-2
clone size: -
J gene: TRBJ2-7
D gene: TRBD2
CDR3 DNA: TGTGCCAGCAGCCAAGACAGCGGGAGCTCTCCAAGCGAGCAGTACTTC
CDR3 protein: CASSQDSGSSPSEQYF